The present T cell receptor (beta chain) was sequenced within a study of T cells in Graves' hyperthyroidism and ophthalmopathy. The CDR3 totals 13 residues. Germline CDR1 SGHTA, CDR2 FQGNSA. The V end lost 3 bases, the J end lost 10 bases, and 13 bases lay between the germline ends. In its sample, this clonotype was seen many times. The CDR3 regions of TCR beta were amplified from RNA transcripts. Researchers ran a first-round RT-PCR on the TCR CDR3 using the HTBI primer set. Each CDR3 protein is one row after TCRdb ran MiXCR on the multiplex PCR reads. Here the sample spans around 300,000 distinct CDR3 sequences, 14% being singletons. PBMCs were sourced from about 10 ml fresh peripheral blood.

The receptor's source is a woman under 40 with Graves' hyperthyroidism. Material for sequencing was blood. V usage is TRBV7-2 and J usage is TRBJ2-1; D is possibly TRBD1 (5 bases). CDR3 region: CASSFQGIGEQFF. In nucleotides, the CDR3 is TGTGCCAGCAGCTTCCAGGGAATAGGGGAGCAGTTCTTC. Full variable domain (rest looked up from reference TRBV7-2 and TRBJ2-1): GAGVSQSPSNKVTEKGKDVELRCDPISGHTALYWYRQSLGQGLEFLIYFQGNSAPDKSGLPSDRFSAERTGGSVSTLTIQRTQQEDSAVYLCASSFQGIGEQFFGPGTRLTVL.